The 29 T cell receptor beta chains given below trace back to one sample, sequenced in a study of T cell changes during pregnancy in multiple sclerosis. Clones were sequenced by immunoSEQ multiplex PCR, and TCRdb holds only the in-frame ones, with some missing. The table lists 80,000 or so clones, nearly 95% of them singletons. This specimen was peripheral blood, taken in the second trimester of pregnancy. These receptors were taken from a female donor in good health, enrolled as a control in a pregnancy study.

CDR3 loop: CASSLVLQYSYGYTF. CDR3 in DNA: TGTGCCAGCAGCTTGGTACTCCAATACAGCTATGGCTACACCTTC. The chain joins TRBV7-2 to TRBJ1-2; D unresolved. Trimming cost V 3 bases and J 4 bases, with 15 bases left between them. CDR3 length: 15 amino acids. CDR1 and CDR2 (germline): SGHTA, FQGNSA.

The V gene is TRBV2, the J gene TRBJ2-1; 8 bases agree with TRBD2. The CDR3 runs 15 residues. J lost 0 bases, V lost 5 bases, and 3 bases had no gene match. Germline assignment: CDR1 SNHLY and CDR2 FYNNEI. CDR3 bases: TGTGCCAGCAGTTTAGCGGGGCCCTCCTACAATGAGCAGTTCTTC. It is translated as CASSLAGPSYNEQFF. The variable domain in full, with the rest retrieved from reference TRBV2 and TRBJ2-1, is EPEVTQTPSHQVTQMGQEVILRCVPISNHLYFYWYRQILGQKVEFLVSFYNNEISEKSEIFDDQFSVERPDGSNFTLKIRSTKLEDSAMYFCASSLAGPSYNEQFFGPGTRLTVL.

This clone was detected only a few times. This rearrangement joins TRBV18 to TRBJ2-5, with a possible D match to TRBD1 (6 bases). Trimming took 0 bases from V and 3 from J, leaving 8 bases between them. This CDR3 contains 14 residues. In germline, CDR1 is KGHSH, CDR2 LQKENI. The CDR3 DNA reads TGTGCCAGCTCACCACCGGACAGTGAAGAGACCCAGTACTTC. Translated: CASSPPDSEETQYF.

The CDR3 DNA reads TGTGCCTGGAGCCTCAGAACCTCCTACGAGCAGTACTTC. It yields the protein CAWSLRTSYEQYF. V gene TRBV30 combines with J gene TRBJ2-7; D uncertain. The CDR3 consists of 13 residues. Germline CDR1 GTSNPN, CDR2 SVGIG (reference sequence). Trimming removed 3 bases from V and 0 bases from J, with 9 bases in between.

The CDR3 loop reads CASSPQGAGNTIYF. The CDR3 region has the DNA TGTGCCAGCAGTCCCCAGGGCGCCGGAAACACCATATATTTT. This sequence joins TRBV6-5 and TRBJ1-3; D is perhaps TRBD1 (5 bases). With 5 bases removed from V and 4 bases from J, the gap between germline ends came to 12 bases. Germline V gene data show CDR1 as MNHEY and CDR2 as SVGAGI. The CDR3 runs 14 residues.

V gene TRBV5-1 combines with J gene TRBJ2-7; 12 nucleotides line up with TRBD1. CDR1 and CDR2 from the germline V gene are SGHRS and YFSETQ. V was clipped by 2 bases and J by 2 bases; unmatched bases: 8. The CDR3 sequence is 17 residues long. Written as DNA, the CDR3 is TGCGCCAGCAGCTTAACCGGGACAGGGGGCCCCCCCTACGAGCAGTACTTC. Its protein is CASSLTGTGGPPYEQYF.

The chain joins TRBV11-2 to TRBJ2-1; TRBD1 is a possible D gene (5 bases). Germline V CDR1 and CDR2: SGHAT, FQNNGV. There are 17 residues in the CDR3. V was shortened by 1 base and J by 4 bases, with 17 bases between the two germline ends. In DNA form, the CDR3 reads TGTGCCAGCAGCTTAGCTGGTGACAGTCGGCCTTACAATGAGCAGTTCTTC. Its translation: CASSLAGDSRPYNEQFF.

V usage is TRBV5-1 and J usage is TRBJ2-5; D not certain. Germline lookup yields CDR1 SGHRS and CDR2 YFSETQ. The V end lost 0 bases, the J end lost 5 bases, and 8 bases lay between the germline ends. This CDR3 is 13 amino acids long. The DNA of the CDR3 is TGCGCCAGCAGCTTGGGCCCGCAGGAGACCCAGTACTTC. It yields the protein CASSLGPQETQYF.

Here the CDR3 reads CASTSSGRDTQYF. CDR3 nucleotide sequence: TGTGCCAGCACCAGTAGCGGGAGGGATACGCAGTATTTT. The rearrangement joins TRBV5-4 to TRBJ2-3; 10 positions agree with TRBD2. This CDR3 is built from 13 residues. CDR1 and CDR2 (germline): SGHNT, YYREEE (reference sequence). V was clipped by 6 bases and J by 6 bases; unmatched bases: 4.

The CDR3 bases are TGCGCCAGCAGCTTTGGGGGACTCCGGCTCAATGAGCAGTTCTTC. This gives the protein CASSFGGLRLNEQFF. The genes are TRBV5-1 and TRBJ2-1, with a weak D call TRBD2 (6 bases). CDR3 size: 15 residues. Trimming left V 2 bases short and J 6 bases short, with 15 bases between. Germline V gene data show CDR1 as SGHRS and CDR2 as YFSETQ.

The chain combines TRBV25-1 with TRBJ1-2; 9 positions match TRBD1. With 6 bases clipped from V and 2 bases from J, the junction kept 7 bases outside the gene matches. Per germline, CDR1 MGHDK and CDR2 SYGVNS. CDR3 size: 15 residues. CDR3 protein: CASSPGTGWNYGYTF. The CDR3 DNA reads as TGTGCCAGCAGCCCCGGGACAGGGTGGAACTATGGCTACACCTTC.

Here the CDR3 reads CASSPPGEVGTGELFF. CDR3 nucleotides: TGTGCCAGCAGCCCCCCCGGGGAAGTGGGAACCGGGGAGCTGTTTTTT. The J gene is TRBJ2-2, the V gene TRBV13, with D tentatively TRBD2 (5 bases). The germline V and J ends were trimmed by 5 bases and 5 bases, with 18 bases remaining between them. In germline, CDR1 is PRHDT, CDR2 FYEKMQ (reference sequence). The CDR3 covers 16 residues.

V gene TRBV13 combines with J gene TRBJ1-1; 9 bases align to TRBD1. The germline gives CDR1 PRHDT, CDR2 FYEKMQ (reference sequence). V shed 2 bases and J 4 bases; nucleotides not matched to a gene: 20. The CDR3 spans 20 residues. The CDR3 loop reads CASSLLAGLWTGDVGTEAFF. The CDR3 DNA follows: TGTGCCAGCAGCTTACTAGCTGGGTTATGGACAGGGGATGTTGGCACTGAAGCTTTCTTT.

In this sample, this clone turned up many times. For the CDR3, the DNA is TGTGCCAGCACCGGGGGACTAGAGGCCGGGGAGCTGTTTTTT. Protein sequence: CASTGGLEAGELFF. This chain uses TRBV6-1 with TRBJ2-2; 8 bases align to TRBD2. Germline CDR1 and CDR2: MNHNS and SASEGT. The V and J ends lost 7 bases and 6 bases, in that order; junction bases with no gene match: 7. The CDR3 contains 14 residues.

The chain links TRBV5-6 to TRBJ2-3; a possible D gene is TRBD2 (5 bases). V was cut by 4 bases and J by 5 bases, with 8 bases left in between. Looked up from germline, CDR1 is SGHDT and CDR2 is YYEEEE. The CDR3 consists of 12 residues. The chain's CDR3 is CASSLLEDTQYF. CDR3 coding DNA: TGTGCCAGCAGCCTACTAGAAGATACGCAGTATTTT.

CDR3 region: CSVESGSYGYTF. CDR3 nucleotide sequence: TGCAGCGTTGAATCAGGGTCCTATGGCTACACCTTC. The rearrangement links TRBV29-1 to TRBJ1-2; D perhaps matches TRBD1 (5 bases). The V end lost 2 bases, the J end lost 4 bases, and 8 bases lay between the germline ends. The CDR3 runs 12 residues. The V gene's germline CDR1 is SQVTM and CDR2 ANQGSEA.

The genes are TRBV18 and TRBJ2-1; 7 bases align to TRBD2. Germline loops: CDR1 KGHSH, CDR2 LQKENI. The CDR3 contains 17 residues. J lost 6 bases, V lost 5 bases, and 16 bases had no gene match. CDR3 sequence reads: CASSTSSGGFSVNEQFF. The CDR3 DNA is TGTGCCAGCTCAACATCTAGCGGCGGTTTCTCGGTCAATGAGCAGTTCTTC.

The chain joins TRBV6-1 to TRBJ1-1; tentatively, D is TRBD1 (6 bases). The germline CDR1 and CDR2 sequences are MNHNS and SASEGT. This CDR3 comprises 15 residues. Trimming cost V 0 bases and J 8 bases, with 16 bases left between them. The CDR3 sequence is CASSEAPDSPTEAFF. DNA of the CDR3: TGTGCCAGCAGTGAAGCCCCGGACAGCCCAACCGAAGCTTTCTTT.

The rearrangement joins TRBV5-1 to TRBJ2-1; D may be TRBD1 (5 bases). This CDR3 contains 13 residues. The germline V gene has CDR1 SGHRS and CDR2 YFSETQ. Trimming cost V 0 bases and J 8 bases, with 9 bases left between them. CDR3 nucleotide sequence: TGCGCCAGCAGCTTGGGACCCAGGGATGAGCAGTTCTTC. This encodes CASSLGPRDEQFF.

The chain employs TRBV5-4 and TRBJ2-7; 8 bases are a match to TRBD2. V lost 1 base to trimming and J lost 5 bases; unmatched junction nucleotides: 8. The CDR3 is 15 residues long. Germline V gene sequence: CDR1 SGHNT, CDR2 YYREEE (reference sequence). The CDR3 region has the DNA TGTGCCAGCAGCTTGTCCGGGACTAGGGATGACGAGCAGTACTTC. Its protein is CASSLSGTRDDEQYF.

The chain uses TRBV30 and TRBJ2-3, with D tentatively TRBD2 (6 bases). The V gene's germline CDR1 is GTSNPN and CDR2 SVGIG (reference sequence). The V end lost 4 bases, the J end lost 4 bases, and 15 bases lay between the germline ends. The CDR3 length is 14 residues. The CDR3 sequence: CAWTVGGTPDTQYF. The CDR3 coding sequence is TGTGCCTGGACCGTGGGGGGTACCCCAGATACGCAGTATTTT.

In this sample, this clone turned up once. V gene TRBV28 combines with J gene TRBJ2-7; D is possibly TRBD1 (5 bases). The V end was cut by 3 bases, the J end by 3 bases, with 18 bases between. The CDR3 runs 16 residues. CDR1 and CDR2 from the germline V gene are MDHEN and SYDVKM. The CDR3 DNA reads as TGTGCCAGCAGTTTCCGTGGACCCTATCAGGGCTACGAGCAGTACTTC. Its translation: CASSFRGPYQGYEQYF.

The V and J genes are TRBV5-1 and TRBJ2-3, with a tentative D call TRBD2 (5 bases). Trimming cost V 0 bases and J 5 bases, with 7 bases left between them. The length of the CDR3 is 13 residues. Germline CDR1 is SGHRS and CDR2 is YFSETQ. The CDR3 sequence: CASSLVGEDTQYF. The CDR3 nucleotides are TGCGCCAGCAGCTTGGTCGGGGAAGATACGCAGTATTTT.

V and J are TRBV7-6 and TRBJ2-1; TRBD2 agrees at 11 bases. J was trimmed by 2 bases and V by 5 bases; bases with no gene match: 2. This CDR3 spans 15 amino acids. Germline CDR1 SGHVS, CDR2 FNYEAQ. CDR3 in DNA: TGTGCCAGCAGCCCGGGACTAGCGGCCTACAATGAGCAGTTCTTC. It translates to CASSPGLAAYNEQFF.

V gene TRBV28 combines with J gene TRBJ2-1, with 7 nucleotides matching TRBD2. Germline V lookup: CDR1 MDHEN, CDR2 SYDVKM. The CDR3 loop spans 15 amino acids. After removal of 0 bases from V and 5 bases from J, the junction contained 4 bases not matched to a gene. In DNA, the CDR3 is TGTGCCAGCAGTTTATGGCTAGCGGACCACAATGAGCAGTTCTTC. It yields the protein CASSLWLADHNEQFF.

The V call is TRBV28, the J call TRBJ2-7; 8 nucleotides match TRBD2. With V trimmed by 4 bases and J by 4 bases, 6 bases remained unmatched. This CDR3 is 14 amino acids long. Germline CDR1 MDHEN, CDR2 SYDVKM. CDR3 sequence: CASSWGLGEYEQYF. The CDR3 bases are TGTGCCAGCAGTTGGGGACTAGGAGAGTACGAGCAGTACTTC.

This clone is a singleton in its sample. This rearrangement joins TRBV6-5 to TRBJ1-5; D ambiguous. The V and J ends lost 6 bases and 6 bases respectively, with 18 bases between them. Looked up from germline, CDR1 is MNHEY and CDR2 is SVGAGI. This CDR3 region has 15 residues. CDR3 nucleotide sequence: TGTGCCAGCAGACCCGGTGGATCCCGCGGTCAGCCCCAGCATTTT. It yields the protein CASRPGGSRGQPQHF.

The chain joins TRBV29-1 to TRBJ2-1; 9 positions agree with TRBD2. Germline loops: CDR1 SQVTM, CDR2 ANQGSEA. This CDR3 contains 12 residues. The V and J ends lost 1 base and 12 bases, in that order; junction bases with no gene match: 4. The CDR3 sequence: CSVEGGREGQFF. The CDR3, as DNA: TGCAGCGTTGAAGGGGGGCGGGAGGGGCAGTTCTTC.

The chain joins TRBV5-1 to TRBJ2-4; 7 bases map to TRBD2. Germline loops: CDR1 SGHRS, CDR2 YFSETQ. Trimming at V came to 0 bases and at J to 6 bases, leaving 6 bases not matched to a gene. This CDR3 has 15 residues. This CDR3 is CASSLEGTTGNIQYF. DNA of the CDR3: TGCGCCAGCAGCTTGGAAGGGACTACAGGAAACATTCAGTACTTC.